This TCR beta chain was found in a study of shared T cell receptors in the human thymus. CDR3 length equals 18 residues. V was trimmed by 2 bases and J by 10 bases, leaving 27 bases between them. Germline CDR1 is SGHRS and CDR2 is YFSETQ. Repertoires were generated with immunoSEQ multiplex PCR, while TCRdb's copy carries only in-frame clones and drops some. The data hold 700,000 or so clones, with over 75% observed a single time. The data were also submitted as part of a second study, on human thymus T cells.

The specimen was thymocytes. The receptor comes from a girl under two years old with a congenital heart defect. V usage is TRBV5-1 and J usage is TRBJ1-4; no clear D gene. The CDR3 loop is CASSFSGAVKDGPGKLFF. The DNA for the CDR3 is TGCGCCAGCAGCTTTAGCGGCGCGGTGAAGGACGGCCCTGGAAAACTGTTTTTT.